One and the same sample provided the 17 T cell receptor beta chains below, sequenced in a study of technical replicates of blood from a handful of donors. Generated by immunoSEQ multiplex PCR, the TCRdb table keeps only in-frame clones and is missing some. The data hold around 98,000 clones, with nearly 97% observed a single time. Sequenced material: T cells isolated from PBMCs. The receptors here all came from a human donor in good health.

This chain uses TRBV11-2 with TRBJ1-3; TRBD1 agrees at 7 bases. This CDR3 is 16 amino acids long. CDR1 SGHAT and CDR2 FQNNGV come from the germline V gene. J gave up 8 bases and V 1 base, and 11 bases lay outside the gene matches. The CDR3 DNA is TGTGCCAGCAGCTTAGCCGAGACAGGGTGGCGGGACACCATATATTTT. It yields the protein CASSLAETGWRDTIYF. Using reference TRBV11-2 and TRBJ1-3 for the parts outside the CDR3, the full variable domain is EAGVAQSPRYKIIEKRQSVAFWCNPISGHATLYWYQQILGQGPKLLIQFQNNGVVDDSQLPKDRFSAERLKGVDSTLKIQPAKLEDSAVYLCASSLAETGWRDTIYFGEGSWLTVV.

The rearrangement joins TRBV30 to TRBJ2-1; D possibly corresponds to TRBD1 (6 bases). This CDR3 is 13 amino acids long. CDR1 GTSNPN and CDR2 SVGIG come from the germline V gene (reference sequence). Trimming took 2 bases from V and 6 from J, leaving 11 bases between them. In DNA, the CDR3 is TGTGCCTGGAGTAGAACAGGGTTCAATGAGCAGTTCTTC. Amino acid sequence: CAWSRTGFNEQFF.

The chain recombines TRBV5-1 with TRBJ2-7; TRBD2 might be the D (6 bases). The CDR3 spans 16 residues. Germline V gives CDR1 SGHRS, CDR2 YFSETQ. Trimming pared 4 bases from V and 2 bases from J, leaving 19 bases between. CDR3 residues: CASSLAGRGNTYEQYF. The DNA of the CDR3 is TGCGCCAGCAGCCTGGCGGGACGCGGGAACACCTACGAGCAGTACTTC.

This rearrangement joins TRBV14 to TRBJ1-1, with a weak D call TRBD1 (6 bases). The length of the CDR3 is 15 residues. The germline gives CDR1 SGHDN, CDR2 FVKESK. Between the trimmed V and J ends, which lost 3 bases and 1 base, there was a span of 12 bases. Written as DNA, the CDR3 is TGTGCCAGCAGCCACCCGACAGGAAAGAACACTGAAGCTTTCTTT. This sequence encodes CASSHPTGKNTEAFF.

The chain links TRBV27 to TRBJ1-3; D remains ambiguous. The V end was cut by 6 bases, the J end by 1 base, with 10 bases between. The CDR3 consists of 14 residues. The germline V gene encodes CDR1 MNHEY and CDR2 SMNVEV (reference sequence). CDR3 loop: CASSPRGSGNTIYF. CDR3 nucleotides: TGTGCCAGCAGCCCCCGGGGATCTGGAAACACCATATATTTT.

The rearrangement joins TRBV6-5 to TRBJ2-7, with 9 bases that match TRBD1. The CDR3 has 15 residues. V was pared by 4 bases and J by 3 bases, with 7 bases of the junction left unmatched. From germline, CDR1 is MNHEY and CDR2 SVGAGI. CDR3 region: CASSSPGQGFYEQYF. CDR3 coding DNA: TGTGCCAGCAGTTCCCCGGGACAGGGATTCTACGAGCAGTACTTC.

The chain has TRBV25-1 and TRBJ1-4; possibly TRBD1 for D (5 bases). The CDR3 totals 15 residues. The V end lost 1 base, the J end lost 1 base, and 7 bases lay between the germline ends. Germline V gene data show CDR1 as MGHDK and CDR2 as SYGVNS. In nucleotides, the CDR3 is TGTGCCAGCAGTGAATGGAGGGGAACTAATGAAAAACTGTTTTTT. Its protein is CASSEWRGTNEKLFF.

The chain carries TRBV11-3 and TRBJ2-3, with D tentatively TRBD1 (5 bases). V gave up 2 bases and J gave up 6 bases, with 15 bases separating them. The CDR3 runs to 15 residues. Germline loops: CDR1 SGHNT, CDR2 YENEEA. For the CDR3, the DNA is TGTGCCAGCAGCTTAAGCGCCAGGGAAGTGGATACGCAGTATTTT. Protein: CASSLSAREVDTQYF.

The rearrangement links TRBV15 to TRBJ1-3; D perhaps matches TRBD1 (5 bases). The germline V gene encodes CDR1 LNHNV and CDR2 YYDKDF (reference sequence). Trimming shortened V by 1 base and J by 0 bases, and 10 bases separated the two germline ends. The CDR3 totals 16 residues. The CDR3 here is CATSRGWGHSGNTIYF. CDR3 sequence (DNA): TGTGCCACCAGCAGAGGTTGGGGCCACTCTGGAAACACCATATATTTT.

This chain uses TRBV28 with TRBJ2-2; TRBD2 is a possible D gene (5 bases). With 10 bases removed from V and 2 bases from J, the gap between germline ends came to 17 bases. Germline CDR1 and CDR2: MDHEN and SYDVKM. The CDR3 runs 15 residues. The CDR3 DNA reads TGTGCCACCCGGTCGGCGGACTTTAACACCGGGGAGCTGTTTTTT. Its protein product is CATRSADFNTGELFF.

The CDR3, as DNA: TGTGCCAGCAGCTTATCCGGGACAGGCGGTAGTGAGCAGTTCTTC. It translates to CASSLSGTGGSEQFF. The chain joins TRBV7-9 to TRBJ2-1; 8 bases fit TRBD1. The CDR3 has 15 residues. Germline V gene lookup returns CDR1 SEHNR and CDR2 FQNEAQ (reference sequence). The ends lost 2 bases at V and 9 bases at J; junction bases unmatched: 9.

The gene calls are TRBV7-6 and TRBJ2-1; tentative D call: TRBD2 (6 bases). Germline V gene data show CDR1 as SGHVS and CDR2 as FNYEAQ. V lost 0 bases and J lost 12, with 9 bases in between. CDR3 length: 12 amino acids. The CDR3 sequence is CASSLARGGQFF. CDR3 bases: TGTGCCAGCAGCTTAGCTAGGGGAGGGCAGTTCTTC.

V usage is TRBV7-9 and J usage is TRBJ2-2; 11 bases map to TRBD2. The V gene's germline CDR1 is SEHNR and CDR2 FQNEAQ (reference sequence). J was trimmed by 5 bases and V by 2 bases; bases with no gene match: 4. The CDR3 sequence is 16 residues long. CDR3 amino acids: CASSLRLAGRTGELFF. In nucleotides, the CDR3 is TGTGCCAGCAGCTTAAGACTAGCGGGAAGGACCGGGGAGCTGTTTTTT. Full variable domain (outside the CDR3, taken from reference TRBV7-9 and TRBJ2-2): DTGVSQNPRHKITKRGQNVTFRCDPISEHNRLYWYRQTLGQGPEFLTYFQNEAQLEKSRLLSDRFSAERPKGSFSTLEIQRTEQGDSAMYLCASSLRLAGRTGELFFGEGSRLTVL.

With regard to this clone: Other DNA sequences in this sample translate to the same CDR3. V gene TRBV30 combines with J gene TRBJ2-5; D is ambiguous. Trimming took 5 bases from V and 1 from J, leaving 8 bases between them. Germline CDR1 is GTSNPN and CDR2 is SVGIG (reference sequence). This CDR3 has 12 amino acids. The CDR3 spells CAWSYGQETQYF. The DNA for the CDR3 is TGTGCCTGGTCCTACGGCCAAGAGACCCAGTACTTC.

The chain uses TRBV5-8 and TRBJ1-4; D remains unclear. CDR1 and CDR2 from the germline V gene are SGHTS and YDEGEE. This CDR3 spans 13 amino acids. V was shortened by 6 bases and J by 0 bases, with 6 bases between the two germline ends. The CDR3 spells CASTSATNEKLFF. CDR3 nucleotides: TGTGCCAGCACCTCGGCAACTAATGAAAAACTGTTTTTT.

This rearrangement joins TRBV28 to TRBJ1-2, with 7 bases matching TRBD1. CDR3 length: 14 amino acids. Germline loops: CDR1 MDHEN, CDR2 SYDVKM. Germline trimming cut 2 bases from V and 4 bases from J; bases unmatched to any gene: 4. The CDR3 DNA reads TGTGCCAGCAGTTTAAACGACAGGGCCTATGGCTACACCTTC. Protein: CASSLNDRAYGYTF.

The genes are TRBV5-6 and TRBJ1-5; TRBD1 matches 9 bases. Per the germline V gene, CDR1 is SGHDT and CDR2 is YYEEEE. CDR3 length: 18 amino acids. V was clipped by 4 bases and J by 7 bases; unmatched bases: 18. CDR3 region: CASSPGPGTGSGSQPQHF. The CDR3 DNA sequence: TGTGCCAGCAGCCCCGGTCCCGGGACAGGGTCGGGTTCCCAGCCCCAGCATTTT.